This T cell receptor beta chain was documented in a study of a mutant IDH1 vaccine in newly diagnosed glioma. The overall study: In some groups vaccination began 4-6 weeks post-radiotherapy; others received it with temozolomide. Most patients had radiochemotherapy with temozolomide before enrollment; others had one alone.

The data were produced by immunoSEQ multiplex PCR, yet TCRdb's version contains in-frame clones alone and is incomplete. The sample lists about 94,000 clones; 89% were seen once. Sample time point: week 47, end of study. Each vaccine dose was 300 ug of mutant IDH1 20-mer peptide, with topical imiquimod. In weeks 1, 3, 5, 7, 11, 15, 19 and 23, patients were immunized, eight times in all. Of note for this clone: What it binds is not known.

The specimen was PBMCs, collected from a glioma patient whose treatment included an IDH1 peptide vaccine. This TCR was sampled from a woman aged 45-65 years with glioma.

The CDR3 coding sequence is TGTGCCAGCAGCGTAGCTCGCCACGAGGCACACCTTTCCTACAATGAGCAGTTCTTC. This translates into CASSVARHEAHLSYNEQFF. The chain uses TRBV9 and TRBJ2-1, with D unclear. Trimming left V 0 bases short and J 1 base short, with 20 bases between. CDR3 length: 19 residues. Germline CDR1 SGDLS, CDR2 YYNGEE.